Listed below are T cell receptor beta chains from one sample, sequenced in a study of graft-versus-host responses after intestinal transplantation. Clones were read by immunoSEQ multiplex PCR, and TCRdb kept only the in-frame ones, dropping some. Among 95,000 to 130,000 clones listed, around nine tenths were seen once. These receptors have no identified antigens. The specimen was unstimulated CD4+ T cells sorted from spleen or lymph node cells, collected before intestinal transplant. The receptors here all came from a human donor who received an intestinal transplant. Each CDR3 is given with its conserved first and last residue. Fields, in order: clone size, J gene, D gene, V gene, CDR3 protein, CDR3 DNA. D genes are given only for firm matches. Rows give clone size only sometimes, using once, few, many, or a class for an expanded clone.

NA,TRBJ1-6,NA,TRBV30,CAWSAHPQGRNSPLHF,TGTGCCTGGAGTGCTCATCCTCAGGGTAGGAATTCACCCCTCCACTTT
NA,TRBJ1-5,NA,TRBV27,CASSLLAGQPQHF,TGTGCCAGCAGTTTGCTCGCGGGTCAGCCCCAGCATTTT
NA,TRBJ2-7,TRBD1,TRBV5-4,CASSWGTAETYEQYF,TGTGCCAGCAGCTGGGGGACAGCAGAAACCTACGAGCAGTACTTC
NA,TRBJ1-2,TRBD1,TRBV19,CASSRTGDNYGYTF,TGTGCCAGTAGTAGGACAGGGGATAACTATGGCTACACCTTC
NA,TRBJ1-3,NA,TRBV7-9,CASSLTRGPGNTIYF,TGTGCCAGCAGCTTGACTCGCGGCCCCGGAAACACCATATATTTT
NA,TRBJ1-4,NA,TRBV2,CASRAGWEKLFF,TGTGCCAGCAGGGCGGGGTGGGAAAAACTGTTTTTT
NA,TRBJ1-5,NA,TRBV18,CAKGSGNNQPQHF,TGTGCCAAAGGGTCGGGGAACAATCAGCCCCAGCATTTT
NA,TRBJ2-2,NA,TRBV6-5,CASSPTGFTGELFF,TGTGCCAGCAGTCCTACAGGGTTCACCGGGGAGCTGTTTTTT
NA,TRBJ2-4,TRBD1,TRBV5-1,CASSLDRGNIQYF,TGCGCCAGCAGCTTGGACAGGGGGAACATTCAGTACTTC
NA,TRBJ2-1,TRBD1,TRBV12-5,CASAASRQGIDEQFF,TGTGCTAGTGCCGCCTCCAGACAGGGTATCGATGAGCAGTTCTTC
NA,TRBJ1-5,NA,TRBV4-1,CASSPRDSNQPQHF,TGCGCCAGCAGCCCACGGGATAGCAATCAGCCCCAGCATTTT
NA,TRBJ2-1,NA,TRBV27,CASSLGGKGRYNEQFF,TGTGCCAGCAGTCTAGGGGGTAAGGGTCGGTACAATGAGCAGTTCTTC
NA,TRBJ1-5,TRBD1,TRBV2,CASSEEGDRMKPQHF,TGTGCCAGCAGTGAAGAAGGGGACAGGATGAAGCCCCAGCATTTT
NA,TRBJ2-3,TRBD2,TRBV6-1,CASSGSSGGDTQYF,TGTGCCAGCAGTGGATCTAGCGGGGGAGATACGCAGTATTTT
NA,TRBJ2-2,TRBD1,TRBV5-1,CASSRSGGPNTGELFF,TGCGCCAGCAGCCGATCAGGGGGCCCGAACACCGGGGAGCTGTTTTTT
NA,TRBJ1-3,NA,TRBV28,CASNQGTGNTIYF,TGTGCCAGCAACCAGGGTACTGGAAACACCATATATTTT
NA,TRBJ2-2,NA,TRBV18,CASSSTRQVPTGELFF,TGTGCCAGCTCCTCGACAAGACAGGTACCCACCGGGGAGCTGTTTTTT
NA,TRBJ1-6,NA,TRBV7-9,CASSSPGGRSDNSPLHF,TGTGCCAGCAGCTCCCCCGGGGGGCGCTCGGATAATTCACCCCTCCACTTT
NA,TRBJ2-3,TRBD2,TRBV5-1,CASSPPEGLSTDTQYF,TGCGCCAGCAGCCCCCCTGAGGGACTAAGCACAGATACGCAGTATTTT
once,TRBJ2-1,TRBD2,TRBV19,CASRLAGLPYNEQFF,TGTGCCAGCCGACTAGCGGGACTCCCCTACAATGAGCAGTTCTTC
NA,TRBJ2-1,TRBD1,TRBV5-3,CARSLAGDSLGFF,TGTGCCAGAAGCTTGGCTGGGGACAGCCTGGGGTTCTTC
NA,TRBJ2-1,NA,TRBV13,CASSRRGGSYNEQFF,TGTGCCAGCAGCCGACGGGGAGGCTCCTACAATGAGCAGTTCTTC
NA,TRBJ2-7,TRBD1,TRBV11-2,CASSSSWDRGIYEQYF,TGTGCCAGCAGCTCCAGTTGGGACAGGGGAATCTACGAGCAGTACTTC
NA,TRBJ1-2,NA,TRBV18,CASSPPEGYGYTF,TGTGCCAGCTCACCCCCGGAGGGCTATGGCTACACCTTC
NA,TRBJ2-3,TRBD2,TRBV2,CASSEWSGSKNTQYF,TGTGCCAGCAGTGAGTGGAGCGGGAGTAAAAATACGCAGTATTTT
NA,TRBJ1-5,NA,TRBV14,CASSQTLKGRHQPQHF,TGTGCCAGCAGCCAGACCTTGAAGGGGAGGCATCAGCCCCAGCATTTT
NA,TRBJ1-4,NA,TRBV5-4,CASSLGPLRGNEKLFF,TGTGCCAGCAGCCTAGGTCCTTTACGGGGGAATGAAAAACTGTTTTTT
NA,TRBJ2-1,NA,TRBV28,CASSWGSGTPSYNEQFF,TGTGCCAGCAGCTGGGGATCCGGGACTCCCTCCTACAATGAGCAGTTCTTC
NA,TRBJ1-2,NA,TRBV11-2,CASSALRTVYGYTF,TGTGCCAGCAGCGCATTACGGACAGTCTATGGCTACACCTTC
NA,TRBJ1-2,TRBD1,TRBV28,CASSSWTGVNGYTF,TGTGCCAGCAGTTCTTGGACAGGGGTAAATGGCTACACCTTC
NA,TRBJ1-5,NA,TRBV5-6,CASSLTALGNQPQHF,TGTGCCAGCAGCTTGACTGCATTGGGCAATCAGCCCCAGCATTTT
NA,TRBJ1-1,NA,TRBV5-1,CASSFAGMSTEAFF,TGCGCCAGCAGCTTCGCGGGCATGAGCACTGAAGCTTTCTTT
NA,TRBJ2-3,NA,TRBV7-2,CASSLGISADTQYF,TGTGCCAGCAGCTTAGGGATTAGCGCAGATACGCAGTATTTT
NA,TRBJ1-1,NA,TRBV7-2,CASSSAGTVNTEAFF,TGTGCCAGCAGCTCCGCGGGGACGGTGAACACTGAAGCTTTCTTT
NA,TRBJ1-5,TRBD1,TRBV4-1,CASSQTGGVGNQPQHF,TGCGCCAGCAGCCAAACAGGGGGCGTAGGCAATCAGCCCCAGCATTTT
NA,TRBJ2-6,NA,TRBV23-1,CLTSGANVLTF,TGCCTTACTTCGGGGGCCAACGTCCTGACTTTC
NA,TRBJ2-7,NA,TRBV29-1,CSVLFGAPYEQYF,TGCAGCGTTCTATTTGGGGCACCTTACGAGCAGTACTTC
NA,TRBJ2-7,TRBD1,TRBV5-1,CASSFDRGGREQYF,TGCGCCAGCAGCTTCGACAGGGGGGGACGCGAGCAGTACTTC